This TCR beta chain was sequenced during a study of blood T cell repertoires in COVID-19. Authors' methods: Estimation of nucleated cell counts relied on the amplification of reference gene primers. The table came from immunoSEQ multiplex PCR; TCRdb's copy has only in-frame clones and leaves some out. That table supplies the V and J calls and clone size; D and trimming were determined from the DNA. The profile covers fewer than 250,000 clones, with about 87% appearing a single time and more than 1.5% taken by the ten largest. The V gene's germline CDR1 is SNHLY and CDR2 FYNNEI. The CDR3 has 12 amino acids. V gave up 5 bases and J gave up 4 bases, with 8 bases separating them.

The receptor comes from a man aged 65-85 years with acute or convalescent COVID-19. The rearrangement uses TRBV2 and TRBJ1-2; D is unclear. Sequencing input: peripheral blood. The CDR3 sequence is CASSPDTYGYTF. Written as DNA, the CDR3 is TGTGCCAGCAGTCCCGACACCTATGGCTACACCTTC.